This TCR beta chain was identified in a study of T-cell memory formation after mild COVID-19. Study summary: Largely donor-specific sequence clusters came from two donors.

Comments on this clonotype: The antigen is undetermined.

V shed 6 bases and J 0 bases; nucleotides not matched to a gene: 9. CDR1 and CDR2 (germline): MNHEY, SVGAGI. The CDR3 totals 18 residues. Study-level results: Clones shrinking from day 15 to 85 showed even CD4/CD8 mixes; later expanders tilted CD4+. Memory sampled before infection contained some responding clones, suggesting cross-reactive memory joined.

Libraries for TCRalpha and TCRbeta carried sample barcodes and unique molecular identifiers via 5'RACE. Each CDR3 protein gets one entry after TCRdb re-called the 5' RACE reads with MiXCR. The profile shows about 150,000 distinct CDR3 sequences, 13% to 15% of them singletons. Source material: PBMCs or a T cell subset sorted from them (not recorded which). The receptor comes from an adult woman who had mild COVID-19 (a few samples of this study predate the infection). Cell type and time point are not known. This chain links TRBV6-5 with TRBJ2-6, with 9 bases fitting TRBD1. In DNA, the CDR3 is TGTGCCAGCAGAACCACCGGGACAGGGTACTCTGGGGCCAACGTCCTGACTTTC. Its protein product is CASRTTGTGYSGANVLTF.